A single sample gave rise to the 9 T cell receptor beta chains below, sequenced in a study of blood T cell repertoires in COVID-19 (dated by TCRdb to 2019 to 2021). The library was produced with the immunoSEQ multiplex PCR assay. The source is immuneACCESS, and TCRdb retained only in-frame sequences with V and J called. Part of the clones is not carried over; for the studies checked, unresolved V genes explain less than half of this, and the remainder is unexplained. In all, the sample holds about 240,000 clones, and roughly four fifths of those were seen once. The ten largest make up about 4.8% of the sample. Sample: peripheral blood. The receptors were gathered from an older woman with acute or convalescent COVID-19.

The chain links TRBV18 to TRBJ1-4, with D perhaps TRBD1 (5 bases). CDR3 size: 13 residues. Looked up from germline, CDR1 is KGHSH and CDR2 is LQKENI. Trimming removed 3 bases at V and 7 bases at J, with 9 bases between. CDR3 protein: CASSPSGGEKLFF. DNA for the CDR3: TGTGCCAGCTCACCTTCGGGGGGTGAAAAACTGTTTTTT. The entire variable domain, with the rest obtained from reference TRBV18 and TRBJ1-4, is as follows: NAGVMQNPRHLVRRRGQEARLRCSPMKGHSHVYWYRQLPEEGLKFMVYLQKENIIDESGMPKERFSAEFPKEGPSILRIQQVVRGDSAAYFCASSPSGGEKLFFGSGTQLSVL.

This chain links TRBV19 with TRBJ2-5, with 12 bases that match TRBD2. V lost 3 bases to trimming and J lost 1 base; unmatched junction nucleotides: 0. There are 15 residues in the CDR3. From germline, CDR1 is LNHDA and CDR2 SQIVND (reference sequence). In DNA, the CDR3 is TGTGCCAGTAGTATGGGACTAGCGGGCCAAGAGACCCAGTACTTC. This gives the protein CASSMGLAGQETQYF.

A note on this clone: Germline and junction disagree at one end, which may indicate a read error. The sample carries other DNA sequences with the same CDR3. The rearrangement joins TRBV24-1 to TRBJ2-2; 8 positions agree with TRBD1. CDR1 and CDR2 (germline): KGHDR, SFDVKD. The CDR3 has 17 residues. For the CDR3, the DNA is TGTGCCACCAGTGATTTGTCGTGGCAGGGGGCCACCGGGGAACTGTTTTTT. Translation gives CATSDLSWQGATGELFF.

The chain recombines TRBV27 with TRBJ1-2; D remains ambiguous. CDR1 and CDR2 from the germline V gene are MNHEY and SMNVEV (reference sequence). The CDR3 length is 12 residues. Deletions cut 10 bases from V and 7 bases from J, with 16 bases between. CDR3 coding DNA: TGTGCCACCCGATTCCGGGGAGCTGGCTACACCTTC. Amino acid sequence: CATRFRGAGYTF.

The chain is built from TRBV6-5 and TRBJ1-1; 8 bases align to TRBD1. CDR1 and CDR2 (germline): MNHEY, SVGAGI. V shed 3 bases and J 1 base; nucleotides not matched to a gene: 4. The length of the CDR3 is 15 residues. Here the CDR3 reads CASSYNGQGNTEAFF. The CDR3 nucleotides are TGTGCCAGCAGTTATAACGGACAGGGGAACACTGAAGCTTTCTTT.

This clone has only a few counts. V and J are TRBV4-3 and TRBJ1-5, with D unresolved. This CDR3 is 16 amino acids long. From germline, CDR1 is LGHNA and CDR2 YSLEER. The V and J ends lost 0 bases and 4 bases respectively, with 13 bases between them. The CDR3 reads CASSQDRGDLNQPQHF. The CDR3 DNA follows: TGCGCCAGCAGCCAAGATCGGGGAGACTTGAATCAGCCCCAGCATTTT.

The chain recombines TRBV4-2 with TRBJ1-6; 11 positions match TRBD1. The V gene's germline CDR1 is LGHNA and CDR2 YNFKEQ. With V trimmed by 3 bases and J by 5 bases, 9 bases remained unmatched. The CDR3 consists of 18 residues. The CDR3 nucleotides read TGTGCCAGCAGCCACCTAGCCCCGGGACAGGGGGATAATTCACCCCTCCACTTT. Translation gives CASSHLAPGQGDNSPLHF.

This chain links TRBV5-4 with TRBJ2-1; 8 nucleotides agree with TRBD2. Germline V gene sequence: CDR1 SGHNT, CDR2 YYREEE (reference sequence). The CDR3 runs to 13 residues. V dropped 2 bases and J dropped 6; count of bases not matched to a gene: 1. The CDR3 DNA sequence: TGTGCCAGCAGCTTACGGGGGGGCAATGAGCAGTTCTTC. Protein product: CASSLRGGNEQFF.

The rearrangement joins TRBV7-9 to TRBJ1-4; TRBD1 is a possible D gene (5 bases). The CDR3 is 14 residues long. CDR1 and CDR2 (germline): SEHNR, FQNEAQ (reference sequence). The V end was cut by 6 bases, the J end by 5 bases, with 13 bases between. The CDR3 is CASRPDSSNEKLFF. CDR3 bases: TGTGCCAGCAGACCAGACAGTTCCAATGAAAAACTGTTTTTT.